The rows below give T cell receptor beta chains drawn from one sample of a study of cytomegalovirus exposure and HLA in healthy donors. TCRdb's copy holds only in-frame clones and misses some; the assay was immunoSEQ multiplex PCR. This sample has around 95,000 clones, with over 80% found just once. Sequenced sample: PBMCs. Every receptor here comes from a female donor in good health and CMV-seropositive. Each CDR3 is given with its conserved first and last residue. The order of the fields is J gene, clone size, V gene, D gene, CDR3 DNA, CDR3 protein. The D gene is left open where the match is weak. A clone size is listed for some rows: how often the clone was seen (once, few, many), or a class if it is expanded.

>TRBJ1-4|once|TRBV28|-
TGTGCCAGCAGTAGCGCGGCGGGGAAGGAAATCCTTAAACTGTTTTTT
CASSSAAGKEILKLFF
>TRBJ2-7|-|TRBV19|-
TGTGCCAGTAGTCCAGAATCGGGCCGGGATGAGCAGTACTTC
CASSPESGRDEQYF
>TRBJ1-5|once|TRBV10-2|TRBD1
TGCGCCAGCAGCTGGACAGGGGTGAGCAATCAGCCCCAGCATTTT
CASSWTGVSNQPQHF
>TRBJ2-1|-|TRBV27|-
TGTGCCAGCAGTTTGTTCGGGCAGGGCGGCAATGAGCAGTTCTTC
CASSLFGQGGNEQFF
>TRBJ2-2|-|TRBV4-1|TRBD2
TGCGCCAGCAGACAACCCCCCATGACTAGCGGGAATATTGGCACCGGGGAGCTGTTTTTT
CASRQPPMTSGNIGTGELFF
>TRBJ2-7|-|TRBV20-1|-
TGCAGTGTTGGGACTCTCTGCGAGCAGTACTTC
CSVGTLCEQYF
>TRBJ1-1|-|TRBV19|-
TGTGCCAGTAATGGGGGGATGAACACTGAAGCTTTCTTT
CASNGGMNTEAFF
>TRBJ2-5|-|TRBV5-4|-
TGTGCCAGCAGCTTGAATTTTCAGGGAGGGACCCAGTACTTC
CASSLNFQGGTQYF
>TRBJ2-5|-|TRBV5-1|TRBD2
TGCGCCAGCAGCCCTGGACTAGCGGGAGTTCAAGAGACCCAGTACTTC
CASSPGLAGVQETQYF
>TRBJ1-2|-|TRBV5-6|TRBD1
TGTGCCAGCAGCTGGGGGACAGGGACCGCGAACTATGGCTACACCTTC
CASSWGTGTANYGYTF
>TRBJ2-3|-|TRBV13|TRBD1
TGTGCCAGCAGCTTAGGCCCCGGGACAGAGCCTAGCACAGATACGCAGTATTTT
CASSLGPGTEPSTDTQYF
>TRBJ2-7|-|TRBV7-9|TRBD2
TGTGCCAGCAGCTTATTCACTAGCGGAGCCTACGAGCAGTACTTC
CASSLFTSGAYEQYF
>TRBJ1-1|few|TRBV27|-
TGTGCCAGCAGTTTAGGGCGGAACACTGAAGCTTTCTTT
CASSLGRNTEAFF
>TRBJ1-2|-|TRBV5-5|-
TGTGCCAGCAGCTTGGGGGGGGCTAACTATGGCTACACCTTC
CASSLGGANYGYTF
>TRBJ2-1|-|TRBV28|TRBD2
TGTGCCAGCAGTTTGAGGCGGGAGAGGAATGAGCAGTTCTTC
CASSLRRERNEQFF
>TRBJ1-1|-|TRBV18|TRBD1
TGTGCCAGCTCACTGTTGCAGGGGGAAGGTGAAGCTTTCTTT
CASSLLQGEGEAFF
>TRBJ1-1|-|TRBV7-9|-
TGTGCCAGCAGTCCTTTGAGTGGGACTAACACTGAAGCTTTCTTT
CASSPLSGTNTEAFF
>TRBJ2-5|-|TRBV5-4|-
TGTGCCAGCAGCCCGGCAGGGGAACAAGAGACCCAGTACTTC
CASSPAGEQETQYF
>TRBJ2-5|-|TRBV20-1|-
TGCAGTCCAGGGTCATGGGAGACCCAGTACTTC
CSPGSWETQYF
>TRBJ2-1|few|TRBV7-9|-
TGTGCCAGCAGCTCCGACTCGAGCTCCTACAATGAGCAGTTCTTC
CASSSDSSSYNEQFF
>TRBJ1-1|-|TRBV7-2|TRBD1
TGTGCCAGCAGCCTAACAGGGGCTGTGCACACTGAAGCTTTCTTT
CASSLTGAVHTEAFF
>TRBJ2-2|-|TRBV6-4|-
TGTGCCAGTTCACGGGACACCGGGGAGCTGTTTTTT
CASSRDTGELFF
>TRBJ2-7|-|TRBV27|TRBD2
TGTGCCAGCAGTTTATTTGGACTAGCATCCTACGAGCAGTACTTC
CASSLFGLASYEQYF
>TRBJ1-5|-|TRBV2|TRBD1
TGTGCCAGCAGGGTGGGACAGGGGGCTCAGCCCCAGCATTTT
CASRVGQGAQPQHF